One sample yielded the 4 T cell receptor beta chains listed below, sequenced in a study of blood T cell repertoires in COVID-19. The protocol was immunoSEQ multiplex PCR, while the TCRdb copy is restricted to in-frame clones and leaves out a portion. The sample holds about 260,000 clones; around 90% are singletons and the top ten take 2% to 3%. Sequencing used peripheral blood. The receptors were sampled from a person aged 18 to 35 with COVID-19, enrolled during active disease.

V and J are TRBV6-5 and TRBJ2-5; weak D call: TRBD1 (6 bases). CDR1 is MNHEY, CDR2 SVGAGI, per germline. This CDR3 comprises 15 residues. Between the trimmed V and J ends, which lost 8 bases and 4 bases, there was a span of 20 bases. The CDR3 nucleotides are TGTGCCAGCGGGCAGGGGAATAGTGGGGGAGAGACCCAGTACTTC. This codes for CASGQGNSGGETQYF.

This chain connects TRBV11-3 to TRBJ2-5, with 8 bases aligning to TRBD1. This CDR3 has 14 residues. Germline-derived CDR1 and CDR2 are SGHNT and YENEEA. With V trimmed by 5 bases and J by 0 bases, 2 bases remained unmatched. CDR3 DNA: TGTGCCAGCAGCGCGGGACAGGACCAAGAGACCCAGTACTTC. Protein product: CASSAGQDQETQYF.

J is TRBJ2-7 and V is TRBV25-1; 9 positions match TRBD1. The ends lost 7 bases at V and 4 bases at J; junction bases unmatched: 2. The CDR3 has 12 amino acids. Germline V gene data show CDR1 as MGHDK and CDR2 as SYGVNS. In DNA form, the CDR3 reads TGTGCCAGCAAGGGGACAGGGTACGAGCAGTACTTC. It specifies CASKGTGYEQYF.

The rearrangement uses TRBV5-1 and TRBJ1-1, with a weak D call TRBD1 (5 bases). Trimming removed 2 bases from V and 0 bases from J, with 8 bases in between. Germline V gene sequence: CDR1 SGHRS, CDR2 YFSETQ. The CDR3 has 14 residues. The CDR3 nucleotides read TGCGCCAGCAGCTTACCAGGGTTGAACACTGAAGCTTTCTTT. Protein product: CASSLPGLNTEAFF.